Shown below are 20 T cell receptor beta chains from a single sample sequenced in a study of post-analysis software for immune sequencing data. Study outcomes and limitations: Controls showed lower frequencies than patients for five TRBV segments, and TRBV5-6, TRBV5-1 and TRBV20-1 were among these.

cDNA libraries of TCR beta carried unique molecular identifiers. TCRdb re-analysed the PCR reads in MiXCR, keeping a single row per CDR3 protein. The sample has 600,000 to 700,000 distinct CDR3 sequences; approximately 59% are singletons. Which antigens these TCRs recognize remains unknown. Sequenced material: blood. Receptor source: a girl aged 2-10 years with multiple sclerosis.

This chain uses TRBV5-5 with TRBJ1-2; TRBD1 aligns across 8 bases. V gave up 2 bases and J gave up 8 bases; unmatched junction bases: 8. The V gene's germline CDR1 is SGHKS and CDR2 YYEKEE (reference sequence). This CDR3 is built from 14 residues. The CDR3 spells CASSFGQGPRGYTF. DNA of the CDR3: TGTGCCAGCAGCTTCGGACAGGGCCCCCGGGGCTACACCTTC.

This clonotype was found a few times. The J gene is TRBJ2-3, the V gene TRBV5-1, with no clear D. Trimming removed 4 bases at V and 3 bases at J, with 15 bases between. The length of the CDR3 is 15 residues. Looked up from germline, CDR1 is SGHRS and CDR2 is YFSETQ. CDR3 DNA sequence: TGCGCCAGCAGCCGAGAAAGGCCTATAACAGATACGCAGTATTTT. It is translated as CASSRERPITDTQYF.

The chain employs TRBV4-3 and TRBJ2-3, with D uncertain. CDR1 is LGHNA and CDR2 is YSLEER in the germline V gene. Trimming left V 4 bases short and J 5 bases short, with 13 bases between. The CDR3 consists of 14 residues. The CDR3: CASSREFGIDTQYF. The CDR3 DNA sequence: TGCGCCAGCAGCCGAGAATTCGGAATAGATACGCAGTATTTT.

This chain uses TRBV5-8 with TRBJ2-7, with D perhaps matching TRBD1 or TRBD2 (6 bases each). With the DNA end fitting TRBJ2-5 better, the J assignment may be wrong. The CDR3 is 17 amino acids. The germline CDR1 and CDR2 sequences are SGHTS and YDEGEE. The CDR3 protein is CASSFFWEPGAEETQYF. The CDR3 region has the DNA TGTGCCAGCAGCTTTTTTTGGGAACCGGGGGCCGAGGAGACCCAGTACTTC.

V is TRBV11-2 and J is TRBJ1-2; D unresolved. From germline, CDR1 is SGHAT and CDR2 FQNNGV. Trimming shortened V by 1 base and J by 1 base, and 10 bases separated the two germline ends. The CDR3 is made up of 15 amino acids. This CDR3 reads CASSLVLGGNYGYTF. As DNA, the CDR3 is TGTGCCAGCAGCTTAGTCCTAGGTGGTAACTATGGCTACACCTTC.

V and J are TRBV12-3 or TRBV12-4 and TRBJ1-5; 7 bases fit TRBD1. This CDR3 region has 14 residues. The V segment lost 8 bases and the J segment 6 bases; nucleotides outside the gene matches: 10. CDR3 bases: TGTGCCAGCTCCCCAGGAGGGGGCACTCAGCCCCAGCATTTT. The encoded protein is CASSPGGGTQPQHF.

This chain uses TRBV15 with TRBJ2-3, with TRBD2 identical over 13 bases. V dropped 5 bases and J dropped 2; count of bases not matched to a gene: 10. The germline CDR1 and CDR2 sequences are LNHNV and YYDKDF (reference sequence). This CDR3 spans 18 amino acids. This CDR3 reads CATSLTGLAGSYTDTQYF. CDR3 DNA: TGTGCCACCAGCCTTACGGGACTAGCGGGGAGCTACACAGATACGCAGTATTTT.

This chain uses TRBV7-8 with TRBJ2-3; maybe TRBD2 (5 bases). V lost 5 bases and J 0 bases, leaving 12 bases between the germline ends. This CDR3 spans 15 amino acids. Germline V gives CDR1 SGHVS, CDR2 FQNEAQ. The CDR3 coding sequence is TGTGCCAGCAGCCCGGGAAAGACAAGCACAGATACGCAGTATTTT. Translating gives CASSPGKTSTDTQYF.

The chain couples TRBV5-1 to TRBJ2-5, with D unclear. The CDR3 sequence is 16 residues long. CDR1 and CDR2 from the germline V gene are SGHRS and YFSETQ. The V end lost 4 bases, the J end lost 5 bases, and 21 bases lay between the germline ends. CDR3 in amino acids: CASSPSLKSRPETQYF. The CDR3 DNA follows: TGCGCCAGCAGCCCAAGTTTAAAGTCCCGCCCGGAGACCCAGTACTTC. Full variable domain (remainder filled in from reference TRBV5-1 and TRBJ2-5): KAGVTQTPRYLIKTRGQQVTLSCSPISGHRSVSWYQQTPGQGLQFLFEYFSETQRNKGNFPGRFSGRQFSNSRSEMNVSTLELGDSALYLCASSPSLKSRPETQYFGPGTRLLVL.

The CDR3 sequence is CASSRRTGADYEQYF. Here the CDR3 DNA reads TGTGCCAGCTCCCGCCGTACAGGGGCGGACTACGAGCAGTACTTC. The chain has TRBV6-5 and TRBJ2-4; TRBD1 aligns across 7 bases. The J call may be in error: the DNA end matches TRBJ2-7 better. The CDR3 covers 15 residues. Looked up from germline, CDR1 is MNHEY and CDR2 is SVGAGI.

CDR3 sequence: CASSQTGSETQYF. CDR3 DNA sequence: TGCGCCAGCAGCCAGACAGGCAGTGAGACCCAGTACTTC. The chain carries TRBV4-3 and TRBJ2-5, with TRBD1 as a possible D gene (6 bases). CDR1 LGHNA and CDR2 YSLEER come from the germline V gene. Trimming pared 3 bases from V and 5 bases from J, leaving 10 bases between. The CDR3 length is 13 residues.

V and J are TRBV24-1 and TRBJ2-5; perhaps TRBD1 as D (6 bases). Trimming took 3 bases from V and 3 from J, leaving 13 bases between them. This CDR3 is built from 15 residues. Per the germline V gene, CDR1 is KGHDR and CDR2 is SFDVKD. CDR3 DNA: TGTGCCACCAGTGATCCCGGACAGAAGAAAGAGACCCAGTACTTC. Translation gives CATSDPGQKKETQYF.

Concerning this clonotype itself: The junction does not match germline at one end; this may be a read error. This chain joins TRBV6-5 and TRBJ1-2; possibly TRBD1 for D (6 bases). Germline values: CDR1 MNHEY, CDR2 SVGAGI. This CDR3 comprises 12 residues. CDR3 DNA: TGTGCCAGCAGTGGGGACAACTATGGCTACATCTTC. Translating gives CASSGDNYGYIF.

The rearrangement links TRBV21-1 to TRBJ2-4. TRBV21-1 counts as a pseudogene. The CDR3 runs to 17 residues. CDR3 sequence: CASSSRNWALAKNIQYF. The CDR3 DNA reads TGTGCCAGCAGCAGTCGGAACTGGGCGCTAGCCAAAAACATTCAGTACTTC.

This clonotype has just one count. This sequence joins TRBV2 and TRBJ2-1; perhaps TRBD2 as D (5 bases). The CDR3 runs to 17 residues. In germline, CDR1 is SNHLY, CDR2 FYNNEI. V lost 0 bases and J 4 bases, leaving 16 bases between the germline ends. In nucleotides, the CDR3 is TGTGCCAGCAGTGAAGCGCAAGGACTCACTCGATACAATGAGCAGTTCTTC. Protein: CASSEAQGLTRYNEQFF. Looking up the rest from reference TRBV2 and TRBJ2-1 gives the full variable domain: EPEVTQTPSHQVTQMGQEVILRCVPISNHLYFYWYRQILGQKVEFLVSFYNNEISEKSEIFDDQFSVERPDGSNFTLKIRSTKLEDSAMYFCASSEAQGLTRYNEQFFGPGTRLTVL.

This chain connects TRBV12-3 or TRBV12-4 to TRBJ2-6; D is uncertain. CDR3 length: 16 residues. V was trimmed by 3 bases and J by 0 bases, leaving 9 bases between them. CDR3 DNA sequence: TGTGCCAGCAGTTTCGAGCTAAGCTCTGGGGCCAACGTCCTGACTTTC. It specifies CASSFELSSGANVLTF.

The chain has TRBV19 and TRBJ2-6, with D perhaps assigned TRBD1 or TRBD2 (5 bases each). The CDR3 extends over 16 amino acids. Trimming left V 0 bases short and J 1 base short, with 7 bases between. Per the germline V gene, CDR1 is LNHDA and CDR2 is SQIVND (reference sequence). The CDR3 loop reads CASSIEGDSGANVLTF. CDR3 nucleotides: TGTGCCAGTAGTATAGAGGGGGATTCTGGGGCCAACGTCCTGACTTTC.

This chain joins TRBV4-1 and TRBJ2-7; weak D call: TRBD2 (7 bases). The CDR3 covers 18 residues. Germline assignment: CDR1 MGHRA and CDR2 YSYEKL. Trimming pared 2 bases from V and 2 bases from J, leaving 22 bases between. CDR3: CASSQRGESGTTAYEQYF. CDR3 DNA sequence: TGCGCCAGCAGCCAAAGGGGGGAATCCGGGACTACTGCCTACGAGCAGTACTTC.

The chain employs TRBV29-1 and TRBJ2-1; D possibly corresponds to TRBD2 (6 bases). The germline V gene encodes CDR1 SQVTM and CDR2 ANQGSEA. V gave up 4 bases and J gave up 1 base, with 11 bases separating them. This CDR3 is 14 amino acids long. CDR3 in DNA: TGCAGCGTTGTTGGCGGGATGTCCTACAATGAGCAGTTCTTC. It encodes CSVVGGMSYNEQFF.

The V gene is TRBV6-1, the J gene TRBJ2-1; 11 nucleotides agree with TRBD2. This CDR3 region has 16 residues. The V gene's germline CDR1 is MNHNS and CDR2 SASEGT. V lost 5 bases, J lost 7 bases, and 10 bases stayed unmatched. Here the CDR3 DNA reads TGTGCCAGCAGTACCATAGCGGGAGGGAGGAGGAATGAGCAGTTCTTC. It yields the protein CASSTIAGGRRNEQFF.